This entry is about one T cell receptor (beta chain). Sequenced by immunoSEQ multiplex PCR; TCRdb stores in-frame clones only, minus some. The repertoire includes 150,000 to 200,000 clones, roughly 90% of them detected once, and approximately 2.9% sits in the top ten. The source of the sample is a study of cytotoxic CD8 clonotypes in ibrutinib-treated CLL. J lost 2 bases, V lost 4 bases, and 6 bases had no gene match. CDR3 length: 15 residues. Looked up from germline, CDR1 is SGHRS and CDR2 is YFSETQ. V usage is TRBV5-1 and J usage is TRBJ1-3; TRBD1 agrees at 7 bases. The sequencing here drew on PBMCs, taken at disease progression, from a patient treated with ibrutinib. The receptor comes from a human donor with chronic lymphocytic leukemia. CDR3 DNA sequence: TGCGCCAGCAGCGTAGGGACAGATCCTGGAAACACCATATATTTT. Its protein is CASSVGTDPGNTIYF.